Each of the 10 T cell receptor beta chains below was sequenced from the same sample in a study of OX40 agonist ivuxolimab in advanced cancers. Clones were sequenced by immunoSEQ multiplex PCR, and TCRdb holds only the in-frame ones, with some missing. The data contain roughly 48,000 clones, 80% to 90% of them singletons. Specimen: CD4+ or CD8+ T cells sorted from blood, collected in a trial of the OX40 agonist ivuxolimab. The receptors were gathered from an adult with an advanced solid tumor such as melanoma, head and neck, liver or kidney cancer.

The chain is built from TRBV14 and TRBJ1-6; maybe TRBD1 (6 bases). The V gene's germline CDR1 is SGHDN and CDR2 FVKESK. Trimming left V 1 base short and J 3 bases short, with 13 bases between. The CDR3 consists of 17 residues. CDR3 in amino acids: CASSQVATGYYNSPLHF. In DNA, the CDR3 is TGTGCCAGCAGCCAAGTCGCGACAGGCTACTATAATTCACCCCTCCACTTT.

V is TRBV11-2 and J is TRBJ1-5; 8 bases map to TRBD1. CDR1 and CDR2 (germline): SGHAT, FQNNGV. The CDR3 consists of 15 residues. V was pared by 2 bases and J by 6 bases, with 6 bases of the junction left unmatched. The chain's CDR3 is CASSLKTGDGQPQHF. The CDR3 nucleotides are TGTGCCAGCAGCTTAAAGACAGGGGATGGTCAGCCCCAGCATTTT.

CDR3 coding DNA: TGTGCCAGCAGCGCCGGTGATCACGGGGAGCTGTTTTTT. The encoded protein is CASSAGDHGELFF. The chain carries TRBV9 and TRBJ2-2; D remains unclear. Germline V CDR1 and CDR2: SGDLS, YYNGEE. V was shortened by 3 bases and J by 7 bases, with 10 bases between the two germline ends. The CDR3 loop spans 13 amino acids.

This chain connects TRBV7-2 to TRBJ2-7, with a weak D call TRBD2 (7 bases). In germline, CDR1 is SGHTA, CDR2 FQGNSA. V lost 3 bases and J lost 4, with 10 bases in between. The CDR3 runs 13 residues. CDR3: CASSFRGAYEQYF. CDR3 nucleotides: TGTGCCAGCAGCTTCCGGGGGGCATACGAGCAGTACTTC.

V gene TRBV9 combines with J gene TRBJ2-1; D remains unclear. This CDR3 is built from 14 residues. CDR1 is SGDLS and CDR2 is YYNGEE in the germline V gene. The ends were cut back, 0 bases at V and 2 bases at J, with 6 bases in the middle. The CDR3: CASSVAGTYNEQFF. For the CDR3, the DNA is TGTGCCAGCAGCGTAGCGGGCACCTACAATGAGCAGTTCTTC. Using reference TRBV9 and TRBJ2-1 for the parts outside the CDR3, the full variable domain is DSGVTQTPKHLITATGQRVTLRCSPRSGDLSVYWYQQSLDQGLQFLIQYYNGEERAKGNILERFSAQQFPDLHSELNLSSLELGDSALYFCASSVAGTYNEQFFGPGTRLTVL.

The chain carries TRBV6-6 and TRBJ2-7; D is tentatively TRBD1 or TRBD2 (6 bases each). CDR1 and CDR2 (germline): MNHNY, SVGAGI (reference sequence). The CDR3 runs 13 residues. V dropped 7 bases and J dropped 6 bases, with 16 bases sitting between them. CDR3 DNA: TGTGCCAGCAAGGGGGGCAGGGTGGGCGAGCAGTACTTC. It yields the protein CASKGGRVGEQYF.

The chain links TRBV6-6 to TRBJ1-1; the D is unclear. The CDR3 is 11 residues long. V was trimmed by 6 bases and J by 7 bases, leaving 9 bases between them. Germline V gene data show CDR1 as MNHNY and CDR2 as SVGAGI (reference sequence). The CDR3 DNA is TGTGCCAGCAGCCTGGGTAATGAAGCTTTCTTT. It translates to CASSLGNEAFF.

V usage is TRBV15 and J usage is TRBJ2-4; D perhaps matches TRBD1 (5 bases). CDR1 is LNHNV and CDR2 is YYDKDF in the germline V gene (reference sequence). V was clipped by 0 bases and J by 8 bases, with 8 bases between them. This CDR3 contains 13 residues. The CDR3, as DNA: TGTGCCACCAGCAGAGATTTACAGGACATTCAGTACTTC. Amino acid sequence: CATSRDLQDIQYF.

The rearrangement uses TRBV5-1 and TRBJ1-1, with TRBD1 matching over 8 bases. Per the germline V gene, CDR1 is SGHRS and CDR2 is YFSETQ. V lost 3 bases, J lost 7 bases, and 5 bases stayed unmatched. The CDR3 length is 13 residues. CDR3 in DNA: TGCGCCAGCAGCTGGGACAGGTCCAGTGAAGCTTTCTTT. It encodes CASSWDRSSEAFF.

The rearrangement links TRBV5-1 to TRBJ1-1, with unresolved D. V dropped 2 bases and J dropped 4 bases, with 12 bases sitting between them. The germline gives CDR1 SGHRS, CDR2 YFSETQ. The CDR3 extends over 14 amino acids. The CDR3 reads CASSFGVGGTEAFF. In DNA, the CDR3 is TGCGCCAGCAGCTTCGGTGTTGGAGGCACTGAAGCTTTCTTT.